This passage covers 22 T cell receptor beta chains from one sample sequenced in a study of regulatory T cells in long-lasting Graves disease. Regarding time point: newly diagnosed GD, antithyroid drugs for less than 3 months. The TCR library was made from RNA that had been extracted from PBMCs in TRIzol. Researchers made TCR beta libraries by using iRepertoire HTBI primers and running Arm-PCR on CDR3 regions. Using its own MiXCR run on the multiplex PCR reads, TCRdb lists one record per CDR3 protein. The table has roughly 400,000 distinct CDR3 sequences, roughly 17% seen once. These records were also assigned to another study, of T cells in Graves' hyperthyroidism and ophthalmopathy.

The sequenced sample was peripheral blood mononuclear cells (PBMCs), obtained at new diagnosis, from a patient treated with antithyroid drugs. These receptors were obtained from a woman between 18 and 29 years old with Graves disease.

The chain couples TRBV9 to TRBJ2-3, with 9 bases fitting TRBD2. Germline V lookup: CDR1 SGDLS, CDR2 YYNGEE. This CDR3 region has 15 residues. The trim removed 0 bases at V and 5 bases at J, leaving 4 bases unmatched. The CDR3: CASSVGTSEGDTQYF. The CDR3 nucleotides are TGTGCCAGCAGCGTAGGGACTAGCGAGGGAGATACGCAGTATTTT.

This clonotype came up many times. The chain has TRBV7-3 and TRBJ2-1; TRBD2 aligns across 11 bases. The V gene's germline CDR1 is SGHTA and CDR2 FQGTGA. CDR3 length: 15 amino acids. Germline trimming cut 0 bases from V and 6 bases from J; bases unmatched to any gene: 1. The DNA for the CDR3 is TGTGCCAGCAGCTTAACCGGGACTAGCGGCAATGAGCAGTTCTTC. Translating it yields CASSLTGTSGNEQFF.

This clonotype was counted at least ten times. The CDR3 bases are TGTGCCAGCAGTGCGGTACCGGACACTGAAGCTTTCTTT. It yields the protein CASSAVPDTEAFF. This sequence joins TRBV2 and TRBJ1-1, with unresolved D. Trimming left V 4 bases short and J 3 bases short, with 9 bases between. The CDR3 runs to 13 residues. In germline, CDR1 is SNHLY, CDR2 FYNNEI.

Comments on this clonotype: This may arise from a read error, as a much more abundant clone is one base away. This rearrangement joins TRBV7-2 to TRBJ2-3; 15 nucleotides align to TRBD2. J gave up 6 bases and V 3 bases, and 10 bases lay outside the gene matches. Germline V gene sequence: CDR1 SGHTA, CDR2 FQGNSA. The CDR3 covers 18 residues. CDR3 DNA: TGTGCCAGCAGCTTTGGACTAGCGGGAGGGCCTCGTGCGGATACGCAGTATTTT. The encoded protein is CASSFGLAGGPRADTQYF.

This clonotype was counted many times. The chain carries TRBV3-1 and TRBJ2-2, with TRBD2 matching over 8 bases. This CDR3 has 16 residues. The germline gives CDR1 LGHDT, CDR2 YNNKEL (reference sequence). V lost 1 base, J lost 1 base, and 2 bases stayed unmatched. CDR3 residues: CASSQASGRNTGELFF. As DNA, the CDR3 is TGTGCCAGCAGCCAAGCTAGCGGGCGGAACACCGGGGAGCTGTTTTTT.

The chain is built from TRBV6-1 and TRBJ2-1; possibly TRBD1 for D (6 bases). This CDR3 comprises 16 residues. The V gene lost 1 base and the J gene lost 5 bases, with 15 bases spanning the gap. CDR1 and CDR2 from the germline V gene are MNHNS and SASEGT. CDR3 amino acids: CASSEVRYRVDNEQFF. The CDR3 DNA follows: TGTGCCAGCAGTGAAGTGCGTTACAGGGTCGACAATGAGCAGTTCTTC.

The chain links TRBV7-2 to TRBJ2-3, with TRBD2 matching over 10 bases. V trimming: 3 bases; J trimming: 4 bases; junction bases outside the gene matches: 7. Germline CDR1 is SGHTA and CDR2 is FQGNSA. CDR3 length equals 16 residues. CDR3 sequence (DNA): TGTGCCAGCAGCTTGCGATTAGCGGGAGGTGCAGATACGCAGTATTTT. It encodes CASSLRLAGGADTQYF.

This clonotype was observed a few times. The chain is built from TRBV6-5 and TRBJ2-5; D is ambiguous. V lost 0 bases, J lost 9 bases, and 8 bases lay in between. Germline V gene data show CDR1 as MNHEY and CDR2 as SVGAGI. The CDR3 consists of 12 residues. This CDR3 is CASSYSGEAQYF. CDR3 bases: TGTGCCAGCAGTTACTCGGGCGAGGCCCAGTACTTC.

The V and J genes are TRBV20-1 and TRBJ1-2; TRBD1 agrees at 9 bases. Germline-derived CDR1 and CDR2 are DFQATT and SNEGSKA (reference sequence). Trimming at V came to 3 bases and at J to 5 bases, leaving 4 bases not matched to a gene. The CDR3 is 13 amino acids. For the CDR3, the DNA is TGCAGTGCTAGTTCCGGGACAGGGTATGGCTACACCTTC. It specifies CSASSGTGYGYTF.

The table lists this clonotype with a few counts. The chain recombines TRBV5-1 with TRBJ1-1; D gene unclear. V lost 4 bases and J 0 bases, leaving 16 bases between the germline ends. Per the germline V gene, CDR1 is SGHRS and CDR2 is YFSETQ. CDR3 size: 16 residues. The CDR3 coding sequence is TGCGCCAGCAGCCAAACACCGCAGACCATGAACACTGAAGCTTTCTTT. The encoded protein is CASSQTPQTMNTEAFF.

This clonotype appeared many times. Here the CDR3 reads CASRAGTAEAFF. The CDR3 bases are TGTGCCAGCAGAGCAGGGACAGCTGAAGCTTTCTTT. This chain joins TRBV2 and TRBJ1-1; 7 positions match TRBD1. The junction had 4 bases not matched to a gene; V was cut back by 6 bases and J by 6 bases. The CDR3 covers 12 residues. Looked up from germline, CDR1 is SNHLY and CDR2 is FYNNEI.

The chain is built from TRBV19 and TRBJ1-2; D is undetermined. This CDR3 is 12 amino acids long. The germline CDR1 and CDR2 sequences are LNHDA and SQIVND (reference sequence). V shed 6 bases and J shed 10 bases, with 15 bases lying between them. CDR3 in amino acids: CASSPDGSAYTF. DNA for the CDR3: TGTGCCAGTAGCCCTGACGGCTCGGCCTACACCTTC.

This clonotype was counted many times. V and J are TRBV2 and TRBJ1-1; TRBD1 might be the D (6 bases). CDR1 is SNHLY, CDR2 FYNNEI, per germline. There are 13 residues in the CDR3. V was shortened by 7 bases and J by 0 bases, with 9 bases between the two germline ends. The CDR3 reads CASKRTVNTEAFF. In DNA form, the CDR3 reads TGTGCCAGCAAGCGGACAGTGAACACTGAAGCTTTCTTT.

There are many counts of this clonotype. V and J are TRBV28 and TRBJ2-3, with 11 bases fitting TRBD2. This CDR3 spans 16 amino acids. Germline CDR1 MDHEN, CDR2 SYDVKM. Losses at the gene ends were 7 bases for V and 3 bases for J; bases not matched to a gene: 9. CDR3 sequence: CASNPSGRWRTDTQYF. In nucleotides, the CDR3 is TGTGCCAGCAACCCTAGCGGGAGGTGGAGGACAGATACGCAGTATTTT.

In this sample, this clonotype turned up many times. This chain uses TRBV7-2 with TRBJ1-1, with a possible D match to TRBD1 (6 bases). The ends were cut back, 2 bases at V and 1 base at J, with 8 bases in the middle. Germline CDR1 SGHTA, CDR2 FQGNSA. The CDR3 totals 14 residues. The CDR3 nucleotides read TGTGCCAGCAGCTTACTGGGACAGAACACTGAAGCTTTCTTT. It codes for CASSLLGQNTEAFF.

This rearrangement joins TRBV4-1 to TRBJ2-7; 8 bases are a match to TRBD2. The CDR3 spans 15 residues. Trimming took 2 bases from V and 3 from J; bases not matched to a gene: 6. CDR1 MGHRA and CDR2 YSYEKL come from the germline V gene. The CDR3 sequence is CASSQREGASYEQYF. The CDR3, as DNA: TGCGCCAGCAGCCAACGGGAGGGAGCCAGCTACGAGCAGTACTTC.

CDR3 in DNA: TGTGCCAGCAGTTTATGGTCGGGAGCCCCTCCTCGAGAGCAGTACTTC. Amino acids: CASSLWSGAPPREQYF. This rearrangement joins TRBV28 to TRBJ2-7; D may be TRBD2 (6 bases). The V gene's germline CDR1 is MDHEN and CDR2 SYDVKM. The CDR3 has 16 amino acids. V lost 0 bases and J 7 bases, leaving 19 bases between the germline ends.

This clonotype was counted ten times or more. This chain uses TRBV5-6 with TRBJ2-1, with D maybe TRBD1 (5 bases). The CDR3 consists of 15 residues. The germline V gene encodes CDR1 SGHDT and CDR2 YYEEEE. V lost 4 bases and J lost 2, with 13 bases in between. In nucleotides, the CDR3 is TGTGCCAGCAGCCGGACACTAACCGCCTACAATGAGCAGTTCTTC. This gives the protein CASSRTLTAYNEQFF.

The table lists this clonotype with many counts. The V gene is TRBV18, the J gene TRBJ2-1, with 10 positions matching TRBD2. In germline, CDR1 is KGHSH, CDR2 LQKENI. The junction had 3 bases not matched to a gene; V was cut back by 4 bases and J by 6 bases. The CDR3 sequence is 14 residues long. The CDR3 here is CASSRTSGTNEQFF. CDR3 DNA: TGTGCCAGCTCACGGACTAGCGGTACCAATGAGCAGTTCTTC.

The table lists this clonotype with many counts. As DNA, the CDR3 is TGTGCCAGCAGCCCACGGACTATTGAGACCCAGTACTTC. Its translation is CASSPRTIETQYF. This rearrangement joins TRBV7-2 to TRBJ2-5, with a possible D match to TRBD2 (6 bases). CDR3 length equals 13 residues. Germline lookup yields CDR1 SGHTA and CDR2 FQGNSA. Trimming shortened V by 5 bases and J by 5 bases, and 12 bases separated the two germline ends.

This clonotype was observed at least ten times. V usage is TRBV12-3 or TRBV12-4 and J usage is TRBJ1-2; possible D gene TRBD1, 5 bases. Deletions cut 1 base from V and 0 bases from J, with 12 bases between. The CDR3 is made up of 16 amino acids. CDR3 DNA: TGTGCCAGCAGTTTAGGAGGGGCTAGAGCTAACTATGGCTACACCTTC. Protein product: CASSLGGARANYGYTF.

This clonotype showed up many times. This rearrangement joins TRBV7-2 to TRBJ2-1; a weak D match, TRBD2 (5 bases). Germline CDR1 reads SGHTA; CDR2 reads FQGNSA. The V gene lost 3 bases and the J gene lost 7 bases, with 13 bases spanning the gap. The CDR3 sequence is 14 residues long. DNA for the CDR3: TGTGCCAGCAGCTTGAATCGGGGAAATAATGAGCAGTTCTTC. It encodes CASSLNRGNNEQFF.